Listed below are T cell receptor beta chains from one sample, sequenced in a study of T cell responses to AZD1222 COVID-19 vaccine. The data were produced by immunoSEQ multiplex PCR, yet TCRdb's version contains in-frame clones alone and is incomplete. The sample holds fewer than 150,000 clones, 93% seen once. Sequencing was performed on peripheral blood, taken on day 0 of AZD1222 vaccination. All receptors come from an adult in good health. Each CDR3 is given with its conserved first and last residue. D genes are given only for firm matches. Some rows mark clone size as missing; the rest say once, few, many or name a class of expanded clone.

cdr3_nt: TGTGCCAGCAGCAGAGCGGACCAAGAGACCCAGTACTTC; cdr3_aa: CASSRADQETQYF; j_call: TRBJ2-5; clone_size: NA; d_call: NA; v_call: TRBV13
cdr3_nt: TGCGCCAGCAGCCAACAGGGGGCGCGACACTCTGGAAACACCATATATTTT; cdr3_aa: CASSQQGARHSGNTIYF; j_call: TRBJ1-3; clone_size: NA; d_call: TRBD1; v_call: TRBV4-1
cdr3_nt: TGTGCCAGCAGCTTAGGGTCTCCCGTGGAAAAACTGTTTTTT; cdr3_aa: CASSLGSPVEKLFF; j_call: TRBJ1-4; clone_size: NA; d_call: NA; v_call: TRBV7-9
cdr3_nt: TGTGCCAGCAGCCAGAGGGGGAGGGTGAACACTGAAGCTTTCTTT; cdr3_aa: CASSQRGRVNTEAFF; j_call: TRBJ1-1; clone_size: NA; d_call: NA; v_call: TRBV11-2
cdr3_nt: TGTGCCAGTACAGGGACCCGCGGGGAAAAACTGTTTTTT; cdr3_aa: CASTGTRGEKLFF; j_call: TRBJ1-4; clone_size: NA; d_call: NA; v_call: TRBV2
cdr3_nt: TGTGCCAGCAGCCCGTGGACGGGGAATGAGCAGTTCTTC; cdr3_aa: CASSPWTGNEQFF; j_call: TRBJ2-1; clone_size: NA; d_call: NA; v_call: TRBV7-7
cdr3_nt: TGTGCCAGCAGCTTTGGGCGACTGGTCCAAGAGACCCAGTACTTC; cdr3_aa: CASSFGRLVQETQYF; j_call: TRBJ2-5; clone_size: NA; d_call: NA; v_call: TRBV7-9
cdr3_nt: TGTGCCAGCACCGGACAGGGCTCCTACAATGAGCAGTTCTTC; cdr3_aa: CASTGQGSYNEQFF; j_call: TRBJ2-1; clone_size: NA; d_call: TRBD1; v_call: TRBV2
cdr3_nt: TGTGCCAGCAGGATGAGGACGGACTATAATTCACCCCTCCACTTT; cdr3_aa: CASRMRTDYNSPLHF; j_call: TRBJ1-6; clone_size: NA; d_call: NA; v_call: TRBV21-1
cdr3_nt: TGTGCCAGCAGCTTGAGCTATGGCTACACCTTC; cdr3_aa: CASSLSYGYTF; j_call: TRBJ1-2; clone_size: NA; d_call: NA; v_call: TRBV5-6
cdr3_nt: TGTGCCAGCAGTCATGGGGGGGACTATGGCTACACCTTC; cdr3_aa: CASSHGGDYGYTF; j_call: TRBJ1-2; clone_size: NA; d_call: NA; v_call: TRBV4-2
cdr3_nt: TGTGCCAGCAGCTTAGGACAGGGCATTCAGTACTTC; cdr3_aa: CASSLGQGIQYF; j_call: TRBJ2-4; clone_size: NA; d_call: TRBD1; v_call: TRBV7-9
cdr3_nt: TGTGCCAGCAGCTTACAGGGGTACACTGAAGCTTTCTTT; cdr3_aa: CASSLQGYTEAFF; j_call: TRBJ1-1; clone_size: NA; d_call: NA; v_call: TRBV7-8
cdr3_nt: TGTGCCAGCAGCCTGGACTGGGACTCCAACTATGGCTACACCTTC; cdr3_aa: CASSLDWDSNYGYTF; j_call: TRBJ1-2; clone_size: NA; d_call: NA; v_call: TRBV6-4
cdr3_nt: TGCGCCAGCATGGGGGACGGCTATTTTAACTCCTACGAGCAGTACTTC; cdr3_aa: CASMGDGYFNSYEQYF; j_call: TRBJ2-7; clone_size: NA; d_call: NA; v_call: TRBV4-1
cdr3_nt: TGTGCCAGCTCACCCCTGGAAGTAGAGACCCAGTACTTC; cdr3_aa: CASSPLEVETQYF; j_call: TRBJ2-5; clone_size: NA; d_call: NA; v_call: TRBV18
cdr3_nt: TGCGCCAGCAGCTCCCAACAGGGTATAGGCTATGGCTACACCTTC; cdr3_aa: CASSSQQGIGYGYTF; j_call: TRBJ1-2; clone_size: NA; d_call: NA; v_call: TRBV5-1
cdr3_nt: TGTGCCAGCAGCCCTCACGGAGATGGACTGTTTTTT; cdr3_aa: CASSPHGDGLFF; j_call: TRBJ1-4; clone_size: once; d_call: NA; v_call: TRBV7-9
cdr3_nt: TGTGCCAGCTCCTACGGGGTGTACACTGAAGCTTTCTTT; cdr3_aa: CASSYGVYTEAFF; j_call: TRBJ1-1; clone_size: once; d_call: NA; v_call: TRBV7-9
cdr3_nt: TGCGCCAGCAGCTTCCAGGGGGCGCTGAACACTGAAGCTTTCTTT; cdr3_aa: CASSFQGALNTEAFF; j_call: TRBJ1-1; clone_size: once; d_call: TRBD1; v_call: TRBV5-1
cdr3_nt: TGTGCCAGCAGCCCCACTCGGACATCTAAGGAGTTCTTC; cdr3_aa: CASSPTRTSKEFF; j_call: TRBJ2-1; clone_size: NA; d_call: NA; v_call: TRBV4-2
cdr3_nt: TGTGCCACCTCACCGGGCAGGGGTGGATATGGCTACACCTTC; cdr3_aa: CATSPGRGGYGYTF; j_call: TRBJ1-2; clone_size: NA; d_call: NA; v_call: TRBV6-5
cdr3_nt: TGCGCCAGCAGCTTGGGTAGGACAGTTAGCAATCAGCCCCAGCATTTT; cdr3_aa: CASSLGRTVSNQPQHF; j_call: TRBJ1-5; clone_size: NA; d_call: NA; v_call: TRBV5-1